The 17 T cell receptor beta chains presented below share a single source sample, sequenced in a study of regulatory T cells in long-lasting Graves disease. Arm-PCR with iRepertoire HTBI primers amplified the CDR3 regions for these TCR beta libraries. TCRdb re-called the multiplex PCR reads with MiXCR, one entry per CDR3 protein. The sample consists of about 610,000 distinct CDR3 sequences, 15% to 20% of them appearing once. The sample's time point: newly diagnosed GD, antithyroid drugs for less than 3 months. The authors made the TCR library using RNA they extracted from PBMCs. The same sample was also used in a study of T cells in Graves' hyperthyroidism and ophthalmopathy.

The specimen was peripheral blood mononuclear cells (PBMCs), collected at new diagnosis, from a patient treated with antithyroid drugs. The source of these receptors is a young man with Graves disease.

This rearrangement joins TRBV19 to TRBJ1-1; D gene unclear. Germline V gene sequence: CDR1 LNHDA, CDR2 SQIVND (reference sequence). The CDR3 totals 14 residues. V was clipped by 3 bases and J by 4 bases, with 12 bases between them. Written as DNA, the CDR3 is TGTGCCAGTAGTATGCGAGCGGGGTTCACTGAAGCTTTCTTT. This translates into CASSMRAGFTEAFF.

This clonotype was counted ten times or more. The V gene is TRBV6-1, the J gene TRBJ2-1; D unresolved. V was trimmed by 10 bases and J by 9 bases, leaving 19 bases between them. The CDR3 runs 13 residues. Germline V CDR1 and CDR2: MNHNS, SASEGT. The CDR3, as DNA: TGTGCCATGCGCCACCCCGCCGTATCTGAGCAGTTCTTC. Its protein is CAMRHPAVSEQFF.

The chain joins TRBV19 to TRBJ2-3, with 11 bases aligning to TRBD2. CDR1 and CDR2 (germline): LNHDA, SQIVND (reference sequence). The V and J ends lost 5 bases and 3 bases, in that order; junction bases with no gene match: 7. This CDR3 has 16 residues. The CDR3: CASSARLAGRTDTQYF. In nucleotides, the CDR3 is TGTGCCAGTAGTGCGAGACTAGCGGGGCGAACAGATACGCAGTATTTT.

Comments on this clonotype: This may be a read error: a much more frequent sequence differs by one nucleotide. In nucleotides, the CDR3 is TGTGCCTGGAGTGTACCCAGGGTTGAGACCCAGTACTTC. As protein: CAWSVPRVETQYF. The chain employs TRBV30 and TRBJ2-5, with D possibly matching TRBD1 (5 bases). This CDR3 region has 13 residues. Trimming stripped 0 bases from V and 5 bases from J, with 10 bases between. Germline lookup yields CDR1 GTSNPN and CDR2 SVGIG (reference sequence). The full variable domain, completed using reference TRBV30 and TRBJ2-5, is SQTIHQWPATLVQPVGSPLSLECTVEGTSNPNLYWYRQAAGRGLQLLFYSVGIGQISSEVPQNLSASRPQDRQFILSSKKLLLSDSGFYLCAWSVPRVETQYFGPGTRLLVL.

Only a few counts were recorded for this clonotype. V and J are TRBV20-1 and TRBJ2-5; D is perhaps TRBD2 (5 bases). This CDR3 contains 15 residues. The V end lost 5 bases, the J end lost 1 base, and 17 bases lay between the germline ends. Germline V gene data show CDR1 as DFQATT and CDR2 as SNEGSKA (reference sequence). CDR3 DNA: TGCAGTGCTCACCCCCTAGCACGGATCCAAGAGACCCAGTACTTC. Its translation: CSAHPLARIQETQYF.

This clonotype was seen a handful of times. This chain links TRBV5-1 with TRBJ2-1, with 11 bases lining up with TRBD1. The junction had 3 bases not matched to a gene; V was cut back by 4 bases and J by 9 bases. The germline V gene has CDR1 SGHRS and CDR2 YFSETQ. This CDR3 contains 13 residues. CDR3 loop: CASSPGQGGEQFF. The CDR3 DNA sequence: TGCGCCAGCAGCCCGGGACAGGGGGGTGAGCAGTTCTTC.

This clonotype has ten or more counts. V gene TRBV7-9 combines with J gene TRBJ2-3, with 14 bases identical to TRBD2. J was trimmed by 1 base and V by 5 bases; bases with no gene match: 5. The CDR3 is 17 residues long. Per germline, CDR1 SEHNR and CDR2 FQNEAQ (reference sequence). CDR3 in DNA: TGTGCCAGCAGCCTACGGGGACTAGCGGGAGGCACAGATACGCAGTATTTT. As protein: CASSLRGLAGGTDTQYF.

This rearrangement joins TRBV5-1 to TRBJ2-3; the match to TRBD2 covers 7 bases. Trimming cost V 4 bases and J 5 bases; bases outside gene matches: 10. The CDR3 spans 15 residues. Germline V gene lookup returns CDR1 SGHRS and CDR2 YFSETQ. The DNA of the CDR3 is TGCGCCAGCAGCCCCGGACGGGAGGCAGTAGATACGCAGTATTTT. Its translation: CASSPGREAVDTQYF. The full variable domain, completed using reference TRBV5-1 and TRBJ2-3, is KAGVTQTPRYLIKTRGQQVTLSCSPISGHRSVSWYQQTPGQGLQFLFEYFSETQRNKGNFPGRFSGRQFSNSRSEMNVSTLELGDSALYLCASSPGREAVDTQYFGPGTRLTVL.

The V gene is TRBV30, the J gene TRBJ2-1, with 9 bases identical to TRBD2. With 1 base clipped from V and 6 bases from J, the junction kept 4 bases outside the gene matches. The CDR3 runs 14 residues. Germline CDR1 GTSNPN, CDR2 SVGIG (reference sequence). The CDR3 region is CAWSGGGGGNEQFF. Here the CDR3 DNA reads TGTGCCTGGAGTGGGGGCGGGGGGGGCAATGAGCAGTTCTTC.

The V gene is TRBV5-1, the J gene TRBJ2-7, with a possible D match to TRBD2 (6 bases). V lost 4 bases, J lost 5 bases, and 10 bases lay in between. The germline gives CDR1 SGHRS, CDR2 YFSETQ. The CDR3 extends over 12 amino acids. The chain's CDR3 is CASSKGLDEQYF. The DNA of the CDR3 is TGCGCCAGCAGCAAGGGACTGGACGAGCAGTACTTC.

The chain is built from TRBV6-2 or TRBV6-3 and TRBJ1-6; the match to TRBD1 covers 9 bases. Germline-derived CDR1 and CDR2 are MNHEY and SVGEGT. This CDR3 region has 14 residues. The V segment lost 2 bases and the J segment 9 bases; nucleotides outside the gene matches: 2. For the CDR3, the DNA is TGTGCCAGCAGTTACCAGACAGGGGGTTCACCCCTCCACTTT. The encoded protein is CASSYQTGGSPLHF.

This clonotype was counted at least ten times. V gene TRBV12-3 or TRBV12-4 combines with J gene TRBJ2-7; D is unresolved. The CDR3 has 11 amino acids. V shed 6 bases and J shed 5 bases, with 8 bases lying between them. This CDR3 is CASSRSHEQYF. In nucleotides, the CDR3 is TGTGCCAGCAGCCGCTCACACGAGCAGTACTTC.

A few counts support this clonotype. V is TRBV6-1 and J is TRBJ2-1; unclear D gene. V was clipped by 7 bases and J by 1 base, with 14 bases between them. Germline V gives CDR1 MNHNS, CDR2 SASEGT. This CDR3 is built from 15 residues. CDR3: CASTIRPGSYNEQFF. As DNA, the CDR3 is TGTGCCAGCACCATCCGCCCGGGTTCCTACAATGAGCAGTTCTTC.

This clonotype has ten or more counts. The chain carries TRBV19 and TRBJ1-1; unclear D gene. This CDR3 is built from 14 residues. Trimming shortened V by 4 bases and J by 1 base, and 10 bases separated the two germline ends. CDR1 and CDR2 (germline): LNHDA, SQIVND (reference sequence). The chain's CDR3 is CASSKTGANTEAFF. Written as DNA, the CDR3 is TGTGCCAGTAGTAAGACGGGCGCGAACACTGAAGCTTTCTTT.

This clonotype has at least ten counts. The genes are TRBV5-1 and TRBJ2-7; either TRBD1 or TRBD2 may supply D (5 bases each). The CDR3 runs 12 residues. The V gene's germline CDR1 is SGHRS and CDR2 YFSETQ. V was pared by 7 bases and J by 6 bases, with 14 bases between. The CDR3 loop is CASGGRDREQYF. The CDR3 DNA reads TGCGCCAGCGGAGGCAGGGATCGCGAGCAGTACTTC.

The V gene is TRBV29-1, the J gene TRBJ2-2; a possible D gene is TRBD2 (6 bases). The germline gives CDR1 SQVTM, CDR2 ANQGSEA. The CDR3 contains 15 residues. V lost 4 bases and J lost 4, with 16 bases in between. The CDR3 here is CSVVFWVGGTGELFF. The CDR3, as DNA: TGCAGCGTTGTTTTTTGGGTCGGGGGCACCGGGGAGCTGTTTTTT.

Many counts were recorded for this clonotype. The rearrangement joins TRBV11-2 to TRBJ2-7; D ambiguous. Trimming removed 5 bases from V and 4 bases from J, with 12 bases in between. This CDR3 has 13 residues. Looked up from germline, CDR1 is SGHAT and CDR2 is FQNNGV. CDR3 region: CASSPLMGYEQYF. The DNA of the CDR3 is TGTGCCAGCAGCCCCCTGATGGGGTACGAGCAGTACTTC.